One and the same sample provided the 31 T cell receptor beta chains below, sequenced in a study of T-cell reconstitution after alpha-beta-depleted transplantation in children listed by TCRdb under 2016. This sample's treatment or condition label indicates: allogeneic hematopoietic cell transplantation with graft depleted of TCRalphabeta T cells and CD19 B cells. Libraries were constructed by PCR. Instrument used: Illumina HiSeq 2500. TCR libraries were prepared with molecular barcoding, using unique molecular identifiers to normalize TCRbeta repertoire quantification. The raw public data were reprocessed by TCRdb itself: fastp quality trimming at Q25, MiXCR clonotype calling, in-frame beta chains only. For every CDR3 protein sequence, its rows merge into one entry that carries the most common genes and DNA. For this sample there are about 980,000 distinct CDR3 sequences; roughly 29% appear just once. Roughly 28% of the sample belongs to the ten largest clones.

Sequencing used PBMCs, mostly from graft donor cells, obtained 360 days after TCRalphabeta/CD19-depleted stem cell transplant. All receptors come from a boy younger than two who had a stem cell transplant for SCID, so the T cells may come from the graft donor.

There are a few counts of this clonotype. This chain uses TRBV12-3 or TRBV12-4 with TRBJ2-5; 9 bases agree with TRBD2. The CDR3 spans 16 residues. After removal of 5 bases from V and 3 bases from J, the junction contained 10 bases not matched to a gene. Here the CDR3 reads CASSPRRSGGKETQYF. CDR3 in DNA: TGTGCCAGCAGTCCCCGTCGAAGCGGGGGGAAAGAGACCCAGTACTTC.

The chain carries TRBV3-1 and TRBJ2-7, with a tentative D call TRBD1 (7 bases). Trimming stripped 2 bases from V and 6 bases from J, with 14 bases between. CDR3 length: 14 amino acids. Germline CDR1 reads LGHDT; CDR2 reads YNNKEL (reference sequence). The CDR3 is CASSQLGGTAEQYF. The CDR3 DNA follows: TGTGCCAGCAGCCAACTAGGGGGGACAGCCGAGCAGTACTTC.

This chain joins TRBV18 and TRBJ1-1; D not certain. Trimming removed 2 bases at V and 4 bases at J, with 11 bases between. Germline lookup yields CDR1 KGHSH and CDR2 LQKENI. This CDR3 is 14 amino acids long. Here the CDR3 DNA reads TGTGCCAGCTCACCATCCCGGGTTCGCACTGAAGCTTTCTTT. This sequence encodes CASSPSRVRTEAFF. The whole variable domain, filled in from reference TRBV18 and TRBJ1-1, reads NAGVMQNPRHLVRRRGQEARLRCSPMKGHSHVYWYRQLPEEGLKFMVYLQKENIIDESGMPKERFSAEFPKEGPSILRIQQVVRGDSAAYFCASSPSRVRTEAFFGQGTRLTVV.

This clonotype was seen once. CDR3: CAIGAPGRETQYF. The CDR3 coding sequence is TGTGCCATCGGCGCCCCAGGGAGAGAGACCCAGTACTTC. V is TRBV10-3 and J is TRBJ2-5; D may match TRBD1 or TRBD2 (5 bases each). This CDR3 contains 13 residues. Germline loops: CDR1 ENHRY, CDR2 SYGVKD. V was shortened by 8 bases and J by 4 bases, with 14 bases between the two germline ends.

The rearrangement uses TRBV10-3 and TRBJ2-7; D not resolved. Trimming cost V 6 bases and J 2 bases, with 11 bases left between them. The CDR3 spans 13 residues. The germline V gene has CDR1 ENHRY and CDR2 SYGVKD. In DNA, the CDR3 is TGTGCCATCAGCGCAGACGGTCCCTACGAGCAGTACTTC. Its protein product is CAISADGPYEQYF.

This clonotype was seen a few times. V gene TRBV7-2 combines with J gene TRBJ2-3; maybe TRBD1 (5 bases). Germline V gene data show CDR1 as SGHTA and CDR2 as FQGNSA. This CDR3 region has 14 residues. The V end lost 5 bases, the J end lost 4 bases, and 13 bases lay between the germline ends. The CDR3 sequence is CASSNAYRPDTQYF. CDR3 sequence (DNA): TGTGCCAGCAGCAACGCCTACAGGCCAGATACGCAGTATTTT.

The J gene is TRBJ1-4, the V gene TRBV20-1; D is undetermined. V lost 3 bases, J lost 9 bases, and 14 bases lay in between. Germline V lookup: CDR1 DFQATT, CDR2 SNEGSKA (reference sequence). This CDR3 comprises 13 residues. CDR3 coding DNA: TGCAGTGCTAGTATAGGGTATCGACAAAAACTGTTTTTT. Amino acids: CSASIGYRQKLFF.

V gene TRBV29-1 combines with J gene TRBJ2-7; D possibly matches TRBD1 or TRBD2 (5 bases each). V was trimmed by 4 bases and J by 5 bases, leaving 15 bases between them. This CDR3 has 13 residues. CDR1 and CDR2 from the germline V gene are SQVTM and ANQGSEA. The CDR3 nucleotides read TGCAGCGTTGCCCGGGGCAAACTACACGAGCAGTACTTC. Translated, it gives CSVARGKLHEQYF.

This clonotype was counted between two and nine times. The chain is built from TRBV2 and TRBJ2-2; 7 bases match TRBD1. CDR3 length equals 14 residues. Germline CDR1 SNHLY, CDR2 FYNNEI. Trimming cost V 7 bases and J 6 bases; bases outside gene matches: 8. CDR3 sequence: CASNPTGLSGELFF. CDR3 in DNA: TGTGCCAGCAATCCGACAGGGCTTTCCGGGGAGCTGTTTTTT.

This clonotype was seen only a few times. This chain joins TRBV5-1 and TRBJ2-5, with D unclear. From germline, CDR1 is SGHRS and CDR2 YFSETQ. This CDR3 region has 14 residues. V was trimmed by 0 bases and J by 0 bases, leaving 6 bases between them. Here the CDR3 DNA reads TGCGCCAGCAGCTTGGACCCCAACCAAGAGACCCAGTACTTC. This encodes CASSLDPNQETQYF. The full variable domain, rest sourced from reference TRBV5-1 and TRBJ2-5, is KAGVTQTPRYLIKTRGQQVTLSCSPISGHRSVSWYQQTPGQGLQFLFEYFSETQRNKGNFPGRFSGRQFSNSRSEMNVSTLELGDSALYLCASSLDPNQETQYFGPGTRLLVL.

The chain employs TRBV5-6 and TRBJ1-1, with 8 bases lining up with TRBD1. Per germline, CDR1 SGHDT and CDR2 YYEEEE. The CDR3 is made up of 14 amino acids. The V segment lost 4 bases and the J segment 3 bases; nucleotides outside the gene matches: 5. The DNA of the CDR3 is TGTGCCAGCAGCCATCGACAGGGGTACACTGAAGCTTTCTTT. It yields the protein CASSHRQGYTEAFF.

The V call is TRBV7-2, the J call TRBJ2-5; 10 bases fit TRBD2. CDR1 is SGHTA, CDR2 FQGNSA, per germline. Trimming at V came to 1 base and at J to 0 bases, leaving 5 bases not matched to a gene. This CDR3 spans 17 amino acids. The CDR3: CASSLGRTSGYQETQYF. CDR3 DNA sequence: TGTGCCAGCAGCTTAGGTCGGACTAGCGGATACCAAGAGACCCAGTACTTC.

This clonotype was found a few times. Mismatch with germline at one junction end may stem from a read error. V usage is TRBV10-2 and J usage is TRBJ2-7; TRBD1 is a possible D gene (6 bases). The germline V gene encodes CDR1 WSHSY and CDR2 SAAADI. This CDR3 has 15 amino acids. As DNA, the CDR3 is TGCGCCAGCACTGAGGCAGGGACACTCACGAGGGAGCAGTACTTC. Protein product: CASTEAGTLTREQYF.

Ten or more counts support this clonotype. The germline gene is not matched at one end of the junction; a read error may be the cause. The chain links TRBV12-3 or TRBV12-4 to TRBJ1-5; TRBD1 aligns across 7 bases. The CDR3 extends over 14 amino acids. This CDR3 reads CASSLGTANQPQHF. The DNA of the CDR3 is TGCGCCAGCAGCTTGGGGACAGCTAATCAGCCCCAGCATTTT.

This clonotype has only a few counts. This rearrangement joins TRBV6-4 to TRBJ2-2; either TRBD1 or TRBD2 may supply D (6 bases each). The CDR3 is 16 amino acids. Germline-derived CDR1 and CDR2 are MRHNA and SNTAGT. Deletions cut 5 bases from V and 1 base from J, with 14 bases between. CDR3: CASSPEGGQNTGELFF. CDR3 bases: TGTGCCAGCAGTCCTGAGGGGGGCCAGAACACCGGGGAGCTGTTTTTT.

This chain connects TRBV9 to TRBJ2-1, with 9 bases matching TRBD1. V lost 0 bases and J lost 8; bases outside the gene matches: 6. The CDR3 sequence is 15 residues long. Germline loops: CDR1 SGDLS, CDR2 YYNGEE. CDR3 residues: CASSVEGQGFDEQFF. CDR3 in DNA: TGTGCCAGCAGCGTAGAGGGACAGGGTTTCGATGAGCAGTTCTTC.

This clonotype came up a few times. The chain links TRBV6-2 or TRBV6-3 to TRBJ2-7; the D gene is possibly TRBD1 (5 bases). There are 14 residues in the CDR3. V was shortened by 3 bases and J by 3 bases, with 12 bases between the two germline ends. Germline values: CDR1 MNHEY, CDR2 SVGEGT. CDR3 loop: CASSYLGAVYEQYF. The CDR3 DNA reads as TGTGCCAGCAGTTATCTTGGGGCTGTCTACGAGCAGTACTTC.

V gene TRBV9 combines with J gene TRBJ1-2, with 8 bases fitting TRBD1. The V and J ends lost 3 bases and 7 bases, in that order; junction bases with no gene match: 8. Germline values: CDR1 SGDLS, CDR2 YYNGEE. This CDR3 region has 14 residues. The CDR3 bases are TGTGCCAGCAGCGCTACGGGGACAGGCCCTGGCTACACCTTC. Translation: CASSATGTGPGYTF.

The chain couples TRBV24-1 to TRBJ2-7; D perhaps matches TRBD2 (5 bases). The germline gives CDR1 KGHDR, CDR2 SFDVKD. V was pared by 0 bases and J by 9 bases, with 11 bases between. The CDR3 loop spans 13 amino acids. CDR3 in DNA: TGTGCCACCAGTGATTTGAACCGGGCGGGGCAGTACTTC. Translating gives CATSDLNRAGQYF.

The V call is TRBV3-1, the J call TRBJ2-2, with TRBD2 identical over 9 bases. V lost 4 bases to trimming and J lost 3 bases; unmatched junction nucleotides: 12. Per germline, CDR1 LGHDT and CDR2 YNNKEL (reference sequence). The CDR3 runs 18 residues. CDR3 in amino acids: CASSPLPKTSGYTGELFF. In nucleotides, the CDR3 is TGTGCCAGCAGCCCTCTACCGAAGACTAGCGGTTACACCGGGGAGCTGTTTTTT.

This clonotype came up a few times. The rearrangement uses TRBV15 and TRBJ1-5; the D gene is possibly TRBD1 (5 bases). The CDR3 sequence is 16 residues long. With 5 bases removed from V and 5 bases from J, the gap between germline ends came to 19 bases. The germline V gene encodes CDR1 LNHNV and CDR2 YYDKDF (reference sequence). CDR3 protein: CATSPAGGRLYQPQHF. CDR3 coding DNA: TGTGCCACCAGCCCAGCGGGGGGTCGTCTTTATCAGCCCCAGCATTTT.

This clonotype has more than one count but fewer than ten. The chain couples TRBV15 to TRBJ2-7, with 8 positions matching TRBD1. J lost 3 bases, V lost 3 bases, and 10 bases had no gene match. This CDR3 region has 16 residues. The germline gives CDR1 LNHNV, CDR2 YYDKDF (reference sequence). The CDR3, as DNA: TGTGCCACCAGCAGTGTGGACAGGGACCTTTACTACGAGCAGTACTTC. Encoded protein: CATSSVDRDLYYEQYF.

This clonotype was seen just once. The V and J genes are TRBV4-2 and TRBJ2-2; no clear D. The V end was cut by 0 bases, the J end by 7 bases, with 9 bases between. This CDR3 comprises 14 residues. Germline values: CDR1 LGHNA, CDR2 YNFKEQ. CDR3 sequence: CASSQEIPSGELFF. DNA for the CDR3: TGTGCCAGCAGCCAAGAGATCCCTAGCGGGGAGCTGTTTTTT.

The chain uses TRBV5-1 and TRBJ1-5; a weak D match, TRBD1 (6 bases). V was trimmed by 5 bases and J by 5 bases, leaving 11 bases between them. Per germline, CDR1 SGHRS and CDR2 YFSETQ. This CDR3 is 13 amino acids long. The CDR3 here is CASSIRGDQPQHF. CDR3 bases: TGCGCCAGCAGTATCAGGGGCGATCAGCCCCAGCATTTT.

This clonotype was counted ten times or more. The chain joins TRBV13 to TRBJ2-7; 8 bases map to TRBD1. The CDR3 runs to 16 residues. The ends lost 4 bases at V and 3 bases at J; junction bases unmatched: 11. Germline loops: CDR1 PRHDT, CDR2 FYEKMQ (reference sequence). The CDR3 loop reads CASSSGQVTPLYEQYF. The CDR3 DNA sequence: TGTGCCAGCAGCTCGGGACAGGTCACCCCACTCTACGAGCAGTACTTC.

This chain joins TRBV7-6 and TRBJ1-6; D is undetermined. The V end lost 5 bases, the J end lost 8 bases, and 7 bases lay between the germline ends. This CDR3 is 12 amino acids long. From germline, CDR1 is SGHVS and CDR2 FNYEAQ. The CDR3 loop is CASSPSDSPLHF. Written as DNA, the CDR3 is TGTGCCAGCAGCCCCTCGGATTCACCCCTCCACTTT.

This clonotype was seen a few times. The chain couples TRBV6-2 or TRBV6-3 to TRBJ1-5; D gene unclear. V lost 6 bases to trimming and J lost 3 bases, with 12 bases between them. In germline, CDR1 is MNHEY, CDR2 SVGEGT. CDR3 length: 14 residues. The DNA of the CDR3 is TGTGCCAGCAGCCAGCTGGGAATCAATCAGCCCCAGCATTTT. It is translated as CASSQLGINQPQHF.

The sample holds a few counts of this clonotype. The chain links TRBV7-2 to TRBJ2-3, with 8 bases aligning to TRBD2. This CDR3 spans 14 amino acids. With V trimmed by 4 bases and J by 6 bases, 6 bases remained unmatched. The germline gives CDR1 SGHTA, CDR2 FQGNSA. CDR3 in amino acids: CASSYGASGDTQYF. CDR3 coding DNA: TGTGCCAGCAGCTATGGGGCTAGCGGGGATACGCAGTATTTT.

This clonotype occurred many times. The chain couples TRBV27 to TRBJ2-2; no clear D. Trimming took 2 bases from V and 4 from J, leaving 2 bases between them. This CDR3 has 12 residues. CDR1 and CDR2 (germline): MNHEY, SMNVEV (reference sequence). In nucleotides, the CDR3 is TGTGCCAGCAGTTTAATCACCGGGGAGCTGTTTTTT. Protein product: CASSLITGELFF.

This rearrangement joins TRBV5-5 to TRBJ1-1; D not certain. This CDR3 contains 13 residues. Germline V CDR1 and CDR2: SGHKS, YYEKEE (reference sequence). With 0 bases removed from V and 6 bases from J, the gap between germline ends came to 9 bases. The CDR3 DNA reads TGTGCCAGCAGCTTGGGGTATTGGGCTGAAGCTTTCTTT. This translates into CASSLGYWAEAFF.

This rearrangement joins TRBV27 to TRBJ2-7, with 9 bases identical to TRBD1. The CDR3 contains 15 residues. Germline assignment: CDR1 MNHEY and CDR2 SMNVEV (reference sequence). The junction had 7 bases not matched to a gene; V was cut back by 5 bases and J by 2 bases. The CDR3, as DNA: TGTGCCAGCAGTCCCGGACAGGGGCGCGCCTACGAGCAGTACTTC. This translates into CASSPGQGRAYEQYF.